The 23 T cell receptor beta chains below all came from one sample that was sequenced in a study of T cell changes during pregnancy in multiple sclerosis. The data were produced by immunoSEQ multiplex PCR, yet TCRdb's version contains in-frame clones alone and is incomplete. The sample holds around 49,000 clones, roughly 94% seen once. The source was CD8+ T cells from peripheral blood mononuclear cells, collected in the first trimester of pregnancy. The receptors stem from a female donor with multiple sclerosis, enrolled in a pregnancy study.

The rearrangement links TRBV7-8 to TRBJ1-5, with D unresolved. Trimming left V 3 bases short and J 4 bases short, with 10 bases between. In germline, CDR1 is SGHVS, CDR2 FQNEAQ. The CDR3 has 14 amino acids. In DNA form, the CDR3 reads TGTGCCAGCAGCTTTAATCCCAGAAATCAGCCCCAGCATTTT. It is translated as CASSFNPRNQPQHF.

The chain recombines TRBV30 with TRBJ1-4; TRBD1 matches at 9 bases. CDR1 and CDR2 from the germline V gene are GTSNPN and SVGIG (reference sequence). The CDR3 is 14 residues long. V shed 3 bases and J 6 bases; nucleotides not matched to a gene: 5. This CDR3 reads CAWRARQGDEKLFF. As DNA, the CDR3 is TGTGCCTGGAGAGCTAGACAGGGGGATGAAAAACTGTTTTTT.

This CDR3 reads CASSDGTSGVNEQFF. CDR3 in DNA: TGTGCCAGCAGTGATGGGACTAGCGGGGTCAATGAGCAGTTCTTC. This chain links TRBV6-1 with TRBJ2-1, with 13 bases aligning to TRBD2. After removal of 3 bases from V and 6 bases from J, the junction contained 2 bases not matched to a gene. Germline CDR1 reads MNHNS; CDR2 reads SASEGT. This CDR3 is 15 amino acids long.

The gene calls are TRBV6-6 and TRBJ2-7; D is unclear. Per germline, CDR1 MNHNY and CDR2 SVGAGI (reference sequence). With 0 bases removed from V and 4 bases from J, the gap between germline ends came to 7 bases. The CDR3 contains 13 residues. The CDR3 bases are TGTGCCAGCAGTTACTCAAAGAGTTACGAGCAGTACTTC. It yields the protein CASSYSKSYEQYF.

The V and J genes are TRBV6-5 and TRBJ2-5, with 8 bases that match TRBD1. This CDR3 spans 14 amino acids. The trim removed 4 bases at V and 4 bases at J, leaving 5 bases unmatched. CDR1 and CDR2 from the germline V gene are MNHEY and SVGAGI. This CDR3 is CASSSHRGLETQYF. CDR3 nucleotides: TGTGCCAGCAGTTCCCACAGGGGGTTAGAGACCCAGTACTTC.

The CDR3 loop reads CASSQGGGTDTQYF. As DNA, the CDR3 is TGCGCCAGCAGCCAGGGAGGGGGCACAGATACGCAGTATTTT. The V call is TRBV4-1, the J call TRBJ2-3, with 7 bases that match TRBD2. This CDR3 is built from 14 residues. Trimming took 3 bases from V and 1 from J; bases not matched to a gene: 1. CDR1 and CDR2 (germline): MGHRA, YSYEKL.

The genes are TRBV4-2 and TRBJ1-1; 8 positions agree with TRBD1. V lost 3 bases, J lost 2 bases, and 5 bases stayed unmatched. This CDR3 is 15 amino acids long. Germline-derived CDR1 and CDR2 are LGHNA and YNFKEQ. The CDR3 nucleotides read TGTGCCAGCAGCCACCGACAGGGGTCAAACACTGAAGCTTTCTTT. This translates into CASSHRQGSNTEAFF.

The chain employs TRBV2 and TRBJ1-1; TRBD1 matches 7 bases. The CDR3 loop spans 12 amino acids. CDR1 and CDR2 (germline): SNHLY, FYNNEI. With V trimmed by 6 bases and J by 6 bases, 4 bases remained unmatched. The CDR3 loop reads CASRGGYAEAFF. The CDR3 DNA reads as TGTGCCAGCAGAGGGGGCTATGCTGAAGCTTTCTTT. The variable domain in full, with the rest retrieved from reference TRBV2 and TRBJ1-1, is EPEVTQTPSHQVTQMGQEVILRCVPISNHLYFYWYRQILGQKVEFLVSFYNNEISEKSEIFDDQFSVERPDGSNFTLKIRSTKLEDSAMYFCASRGGYAEAFFGQGTRLTVV.

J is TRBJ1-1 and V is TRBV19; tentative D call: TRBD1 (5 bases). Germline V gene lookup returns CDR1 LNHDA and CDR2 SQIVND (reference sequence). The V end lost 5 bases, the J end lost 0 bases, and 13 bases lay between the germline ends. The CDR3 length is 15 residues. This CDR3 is CASSWGEKMNTEAFF. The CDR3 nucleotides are TGTGCCAGTAGTTGGGGGGAGAAAATGAACACTGAAGCTTTCTTT.

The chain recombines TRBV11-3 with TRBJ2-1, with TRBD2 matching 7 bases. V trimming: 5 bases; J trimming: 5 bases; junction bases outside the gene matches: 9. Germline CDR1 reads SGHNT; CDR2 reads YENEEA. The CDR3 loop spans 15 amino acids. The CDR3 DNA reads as TGTGCCAGCAGCCTCCCTAGGGAGGGGAACAATGAGCAGTTCTTC. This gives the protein CASSLPREGNNEQFF. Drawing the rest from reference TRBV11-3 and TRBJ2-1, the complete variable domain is EAGVVQSPRYKIIEKKQPVAFWCNPISGHNTLYWYLQNLGQGPELLIRYENEEAVDDSQLPKDRFSAERLKGVDSTLKIQPAELGDSAVYLCASSLPREGNNEQFFGPGTRLTVL.

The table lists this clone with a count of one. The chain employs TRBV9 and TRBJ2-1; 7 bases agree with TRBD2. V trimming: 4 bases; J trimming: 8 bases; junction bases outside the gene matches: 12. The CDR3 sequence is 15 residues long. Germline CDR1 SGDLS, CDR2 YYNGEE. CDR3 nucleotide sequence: TGTGCCAGCAGCCTTTCTCCCGGGACTACCCATGAGCAGTTCTTC. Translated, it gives CASSLSPGTTHEQFF.

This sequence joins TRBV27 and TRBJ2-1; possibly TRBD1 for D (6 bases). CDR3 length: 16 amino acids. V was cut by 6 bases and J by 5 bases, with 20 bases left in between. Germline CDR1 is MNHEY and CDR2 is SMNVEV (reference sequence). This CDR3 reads CASSPGNRAQNNEQFF. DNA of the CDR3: TGTGCCAGCAGCCCGGGGAACAGGGCCCAAAACAATGAGCAGTTCTTC.

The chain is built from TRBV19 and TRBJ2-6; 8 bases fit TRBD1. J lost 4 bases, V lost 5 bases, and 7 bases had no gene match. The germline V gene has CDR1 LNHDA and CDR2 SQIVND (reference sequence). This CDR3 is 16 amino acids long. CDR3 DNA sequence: TGTGCCAGTAGTCCTAAGACAGGGGTGGGGGCCAACGTCCTGACTTTC. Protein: CASSPKTGVGANVLTF.

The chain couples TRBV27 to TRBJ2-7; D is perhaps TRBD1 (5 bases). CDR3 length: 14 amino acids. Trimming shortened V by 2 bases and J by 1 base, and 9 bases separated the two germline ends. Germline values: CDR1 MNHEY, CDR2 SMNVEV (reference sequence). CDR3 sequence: CASSLGAGSYEQYF. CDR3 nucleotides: TGTGCCAGCAGTTTAGGGGCCGGATCCTACGAGCAGTACTTC.

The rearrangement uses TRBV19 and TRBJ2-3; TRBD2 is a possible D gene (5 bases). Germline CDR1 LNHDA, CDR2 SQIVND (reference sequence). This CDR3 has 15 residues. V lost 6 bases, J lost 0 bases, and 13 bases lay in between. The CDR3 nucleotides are TGTGCCAGTAGCCTCGGAGGCACTAGCACAGATACGCAGTATTTT. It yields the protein CASSLGGTSTDTQYF.

For the CDR3, the DNA is TGTGCCAGCAGCGCCACTAGCGGGAGTGGGGGTAATGAGCAGTTCTTC. Protein sequence: CASSATSGSGGNEQFF. J is TRBJ2-1 and V is TRBV5-8; 11 bases line up with TRBD2. The CDR3 has 16 residues. Looked up from germline, CDR1 is SGHTS and CDR2 is YDEGEE. V dropped 4 bases and J dropped 7; count of bases not matched to a gene: 10.

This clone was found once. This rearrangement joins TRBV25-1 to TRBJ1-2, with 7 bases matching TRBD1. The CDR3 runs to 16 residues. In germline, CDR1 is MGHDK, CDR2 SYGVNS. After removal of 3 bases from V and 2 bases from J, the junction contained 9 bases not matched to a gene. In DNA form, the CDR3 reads TGTGCCAGCAGTGAGGGGTGGGCGGGACAGAACTATGGCTACACCTTC. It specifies CASSEGWAGQNYGYTF.

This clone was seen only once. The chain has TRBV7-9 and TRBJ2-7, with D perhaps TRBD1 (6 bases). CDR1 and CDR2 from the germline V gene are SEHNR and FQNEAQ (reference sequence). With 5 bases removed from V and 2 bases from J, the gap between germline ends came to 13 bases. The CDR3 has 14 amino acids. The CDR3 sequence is CASSPGQLTYEQYF. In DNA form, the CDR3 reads TGTGCCAGCAGCCCCGGACAGTTGACCTACGAGCAGTACTTC. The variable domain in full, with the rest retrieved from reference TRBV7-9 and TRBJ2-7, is DTGVSQNPRHKITKRGQNVTFRCDPISEHNRLYWYRQTLGQGPEFLTYFQNEAQLEKSRLLSDRFSAERPKGSFSTLEIQRTEQGDSAMYLCASSPGQLTYEQYFGPGTRLTVT.

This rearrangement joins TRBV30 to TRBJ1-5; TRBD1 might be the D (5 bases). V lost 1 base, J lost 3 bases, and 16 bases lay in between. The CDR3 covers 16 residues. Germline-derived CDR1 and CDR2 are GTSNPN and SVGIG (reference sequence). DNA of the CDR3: TGTGCCTGGAGTGAAGACCCGGGGACTAACAATCAGCCCCAGCATTTT. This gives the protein CAWSEDPGTNNQPQHF. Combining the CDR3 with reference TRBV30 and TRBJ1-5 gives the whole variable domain SQTIHQWPATLVQPVGSPLSLECTVEGTSNPNLYWYRQAAGRGLQLLFYSVGIGQISSEVPQNLSASRPQDRQFILSSKKLLLSDSGFYLCAWSEDPGTNNQPQHFGDGTRLSIL.

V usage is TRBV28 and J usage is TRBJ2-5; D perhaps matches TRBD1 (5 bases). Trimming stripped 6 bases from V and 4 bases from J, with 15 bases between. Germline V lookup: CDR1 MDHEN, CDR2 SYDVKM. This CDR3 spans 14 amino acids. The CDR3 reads CASSQTALRETQYF. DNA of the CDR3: TGTGCCAGCAGCCAGACAGCCCTCCGAGAGACCCAGTACTTC.

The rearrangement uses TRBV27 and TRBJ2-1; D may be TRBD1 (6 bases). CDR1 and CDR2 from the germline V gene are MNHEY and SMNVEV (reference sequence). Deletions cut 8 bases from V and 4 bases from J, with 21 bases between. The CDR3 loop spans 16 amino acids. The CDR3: CASSTYPGAPYNEQFF. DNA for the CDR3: TGTGCCAGCTCTACTTATCCAGGGGCACCTTACAATGAGCAGTTCTTC.

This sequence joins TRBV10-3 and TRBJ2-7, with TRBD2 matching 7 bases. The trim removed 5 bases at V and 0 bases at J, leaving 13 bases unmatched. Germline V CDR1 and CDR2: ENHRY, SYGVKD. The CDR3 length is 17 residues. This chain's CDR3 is CAISTRTRGKSSYEQYF. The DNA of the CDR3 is TGTGCCATCAGTACCCGGACGCGGGGGAAGAGCTCCTACGAGCAGTACTTC.

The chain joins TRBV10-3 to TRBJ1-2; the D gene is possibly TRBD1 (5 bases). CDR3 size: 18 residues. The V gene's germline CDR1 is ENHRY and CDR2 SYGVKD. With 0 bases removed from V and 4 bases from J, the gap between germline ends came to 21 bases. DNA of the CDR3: TGTGCCATCAGTGAGTCTGCCGTGACGACTGTGGGGGGCTATGGCTACACCTTC. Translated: CAISESAVTTVGGYGYTF.